Below, 26 T cell receptor beta chains from the same sample are listed, as sequenced in a study of blood T cell repertoires in COVID-19. Here immunoSEQ multiplex PCR was the method, and the copy in TCRdb shows in-frame clones only, minus some. The data show nearly 250,000 clones, around 89% seen once. Sequencing was performed on PBMCs or T cells enriched from blood (not recorded which). The receptors were sampled from a man in his fifties who had been exposed to COVID-19.

This clone was observed a handful of times. This sequence joins TRBV11-2 and TRBJ1-3, with 8 nucleotides matching TRBD1. V was clipped by 5 bases and J by 3 bases; unmatched bases: 3. This CDR3 has 14 amino acids. Germline V gives CDR1 SGHAT, CDR2 FQNNGV. The CDR3 loop reads CASSPDRVGNTIYF. The CDR3 coding sequence is TGTGCCAGCAGCCCGGACAGGGTTGGAAACACCATATATTTT.

The chain employs TRBV7-3 and TRBJ2-1; no reliable D call. This CDR3 has 16 residues. V was cut by 2 bases and J by 0 bases, with 11 bases left in between. Germline assignment: CDR1 SGHTA and CDR2 FQGTGA. In DNA, the CDR3 is TGTGCCAGCAGCTTAGTTAGCTCAAGCTCCTACAATGAGCAGTTCTTC. Its protein is CASSLVSSSSYNEQFF.

The sample holds a few counts of this clone. In nucleotides, the CDR3 is TGCGCCAGCAGTCGCTCTACAGGGGACACTGAAGCTTTCTTT. This sequence encodes CASSRSTGDTEAFF. This chain connects TRBV5-1 to TRBJ1-1; 7 positions match TRBD1. The CDR3 loop spans 14 amino acids. With V trimmed by 5 bases and J by 3 bases, 7 bases remained unmatched. The V gene's germline CDR1 is SGHRS and CDR2 YFSETQ.

The chain combines TRBV28 with TRBJ1-5; TRBD1 matches at 11 bases. The ends lost 1 base at V and 7 bases at J; junction bases unmatched: 6. The CDR3 runs to 16 residues. Germline CDR1 reads MDHEN; CDR2 reads SYDVKM. The CDR3 DNA is TGTGCCAGCAGTTTATTCAGGGACAGGGGGAAGCAGCCCCAGCATTTT. It codes for CASSLFRDRGKQPQHF.

This clone has only one observation. This rearrangement joins TRBV5-1 to TRBJ2-2, with TRBD1 as a possible D gene (6 bases). Germline V lookup: CDR1 SGHRS, CDR2 YFSETQ. Deletions cut 4 bases from V and 3 bases from J, with 16 bases between. This CDR3 spans 16 amino acids. CDR3 nucleotides: TGCGCCAGCAGCCCACAATGGACAGACTACACCGGGGAGCTGTTTTTT. Protein product: CASSPQWTDYTGELFF.

This sequence joins TRBV4-1 and TRBJ2-1, with 11 bases that match TRBD2. This CDR3 spans 17 amino acids. Germline V gives CDR1 MGHRA, CDR2 YSYEKL. Trimming removed 4 bases from V and 3 bases from J; junction bases left unmatched: 8. The CDR3 loop is CASSPLAGGLVYNEQFF. Written as DNA, the CDR3 is TGCGCCAGCAGCCCCTTAGCGGGGGGGCTGGTCTACAATGAGCAGTTCTTC.

V is TRBV11-3 and J is TRBJ2-3, with 10 nucleotides matching TRBD2. Germline CDR1 reads SGHNT; CDR2 reads YENEEA. The trim removed 0 bases at V and 2 bases at J, leaving 8 bases unmatched. CDR3 length: 18 residues. In DNA form, the CDR3 reads TGTGCCAGCAGCTTAGAGAGCGGGGGGGCCTCAAACACAGATACGCAGTATTTT. This translates into CASSLESGGASNTDTQYF.

The rearrangement uses TRBV7-3 and TRBJ2-1; TRBD1 is a possible D gene (5 bases). Trimming cost V 5 bases and J 10 bases, with 15 bases left between them. Germline-derived CDR1 and CDR2 are SGHTA and FQGTGA. The CDR3 has 13 residues. The CDR3 nucleotides read TGTGCCAGCAGCCCCCGGCCAGGGCAAGAGCAGTTCTTC. It yields the protein CASSPRPGQEQFF.

The gene calls are TRBV19 and TRBJ1-2; 7 bases match TRBD1. Trimming at V came to 6 bases and at J to 2 bases, leaving 3 bases not matched to a gene. This CDR3 is 13 amino acids long. The germline V gene encodes CDR1 LNHDA and CDR2 SQIVND (reference sequence). CDR3 sequence: CASRKDRNYGYTF. Written as DNA, the CDR3 is TGTGCCAGTAGAAAGGACAGGAACTATGGCTACACCTTC.

The rearrangement joins TRBV5-1 to TRBJ2-1; D remains ambiguous. The CDR3 totals 17 residues. V lost 1 base and J 0 bases, leaving 14 bases between the germline ends. CDR1 is SGHRS, CDR2 YFSETQ, per germline. CDR3 bases: TGCGCCAGCAGCTTGTGGTTTCAGTCTAGCTCCTACAATGAGCAGTTCTTC. This codes for CASSLWFQSSSYNEQFF.

The rearrangement uses TRBV10-3 and TRBJ2-1, with 8 bases lining up with TRBD2. This CDR3 has 16 residues. V shed 4 bases and J 4 bases; nucleotides not matched to a gene: 9. Germline assignment: CDR1 ENHRY and CDR2 SYGVKD. CDR3 sequence (DNA): TGTGCCATCAGTGCTAGCCGGGGGGGAGAATACAATGAGCAGTTCTTC. Translated: CAISASRGGEYNEQFF.

The chain employs TRBV28 and TRBJ2-3; 7 nucleotides agree with TRBD1. Germline V gives CDR1 MDHEN, CDR2 SYDVKM. The CDR3 runs 14 residues. The junction had 8 bases not matched to a gene; V was cut back by 4 bases and J by 7 bases. The CDR3: CASSSDRPGYTQYF. Written as DNA, the CDR3 is TGTGCCAGCAGTTCGGACAGGCCGGGGTATACGCAGTATTTT.

The J gene is TRBJ1-3, the V gene TRBV29-1; no reliable D call. Germline V CDR1 and CDR2: SQVTM, ANQGSEA. The CDR3 loop spans 14 amino acids. V was cut by 4 bases and J by 0 bases, with 10 bases left in between. The CDR3 nucleotides read TGCAGCGTTGCCCTCGAGAGCTCTGGAAACACCATATATTTT. It encodes CSVALESSGNTIYF.

V gene TRBV28 combines with J gene TRBJ2-3; 8 nucleotides agree with TRBD1. Trimming at V came to 3 bases and at J to 2 bases, leaving 4 bases not matched to a gene. Germline loops: CDR1 MDHEN, CDR2 SYDVKM. The CDR3 has 15 amino acids. CDR3 amino acids: CASSLWGQDTDTQYF. CDR3 in DNA: TGTGCCAGCAGTTTGTGGGGACAGGACACAGATACGCAGTATTTT. Full variable domain (outside the CDR3, taken from reference TRBV28 and TRBJ2-3): DVKVTQSSRYLVKRTGEKVFLECVQDMDHENMFWYRQDPGLGLRLIYFSYDVKMKEKGDIPEGYSVSREKKERFSLILESASTNQTSMYLCASSLWGQDTDTQYFGPGTRLTVL.

The chain employs TRBV2 and TRBJ2-2; 9 nucleotides match TRBD1. Germline V gene sequence: CDR1 SNHLY, CDR2 FYNNEI. This CDR3 has 15 amino acids. V shed 6 bases and J 0 bases; nucleotides not matched to a gene: 2. The CDR3 spells CASRRTGANTGELFF. As DNA, the CDR3 is TGTGCCAGCAGGAGGACAGGGGCGAACACCGGGGAGCTGTTTTTT.

The CDR3 here is CASSSSLANTEAFF. DNA for the CDR3: TGTGCCAGCAGCTCAAGTCTAGCGAACACTGAAGCTTTCTTT. V and J are TRBV11-2 and TRBJ1-1; D gene unclear. V was shortened by 4 bases and J by 1 base, with 10 bases between the two germline ends. Germline loops: CDR1 SGHAT, CDR2 FQNNGV. This CDR3 has 14 amino acids.

In its sample, this clone was seen a few times. This chain uses TRBV5-1 with TRBJ1-2; D is possibly TRBD1 (5 bases). With 0 bases removed from V and 5 bases from J, the gap between germline ends came to 20 bases. The CDR3 totals 17 residues. Germline V CDR1 and CDR2: SGHRS, YFSETQ. CDR3 sequence: CASSLVQGQSGVYGYTF. The CDR3 DNA is TGCGCCAGCAGCTTGGTTCAGGGCCAGTCTGGGGTATATGGCTACACCTTC.

This clone appeared once. The chain carries TRBV27 and TRBJ2-3, with a weak D call TRBD1 (5 bases). In germline, CDR1 is MNHEY, CDR2 SMNVEV (reference sequence). V was shortened by 7 bases and J by 4 bases, with 15 bases between the two germline ends. The CDR3 length is 14 residues. CDR3 region: CASTGEGAPDTQYF. The CDR3 region has the DNA TGTGCCAGCACTGGGGAAGGGGCTCCAGATACGCAGTATTTT.

The chain is built from TRBV4-1 and TRBJ2-3; 12 bases agree with TRBD2. In germline, CDR1 is MGHRA, CDR2 YSYEKL. This CDR3 spans 17 amino acids. With V trimmed by 2 bases and J by 6 bases, 9 bases remained unmatched. The CDR3 DNA sequence: TGCGCCAGCAGCCAAACAAAGACTAGCGGGAGTGGGGATACGCAGTATTTT. Residues: CASSQTKTSGSGDTQYF.

The chain joins TRBV30 to TRBJ1-3, with D possibly TRBD1 on 5 matching bases. CDR1 and CDR2 (germline): GTSNPN, SVGIG (reference sequence). The CDR3 covers 14 residues. V was pared by 0 bases and J by 2 bases, with 8 bases between. CDR3 amino acids: CAWSVGGTGNTIYF. The CDR3 coding sequence is TGTGCCTGGAGTGTGGGGGGTACTGGAAACACCATATATTTT.

J is TRBJ2-3 and V is TRBV18; 9 bases are a match to TRBD2. The CDR3 extends over 15 amino acids. Losses at the gene ends were 1 base for V and 4 bases for J; bases not matched to a gene: 3. Per the germline V gene, CDR1 is KGHSH and CDR2 is LQKENI. The CDR3 loop is CASSPLAGASDTQYF. The CDR3 nucleotides read TGTGCCAGCTCACCACTAGCGGGGGCCTCAGATACGCAGTATTTT.

This clone was recorded only once. Other DNA sequences in this specimen translate into the identical CDR3. V gene TRBV7-2 combines with J gene TRBJ2-7; 10 bases are a match to TRBD1. V gave up 1 base and J gave up 0 bases; unmatched junction bases: 0. This CDR3 is built from 15 residues. Germline assignment: CDR1 SGHTA and CDR2 FQGNSA. The CDR3 region is CASSLGTGGSYEQYF. For the CDR3, the DNA is TGTGCCAGCAGCTTAGGGACAGGGGGCTCCTACGAGCAGTACTTC. The variable domain in full, completed from reference TRBV7-2 and TRBJ2-7, reads GAGVSQSPSNKVTEKGKDVELRCDPISGHTALYWYRQSLGQGLEFLIYFQGNSAPDKSGLPSDRFSAERTGGSVSTLTIQRTQQEDSAVYLCASSLGTGGSYEQYFGPGTRLTVT.

The genes are TRBV7-2 and TRBJ2-1, with 9 bases aligning to TRBD1. Germline CDR1 SGHTA, CDR2 FQGNSA. V lost 5 bases, J lost 12 bases, and 8 bases stayed unmatched. There are 13 residues in the CDR3. The DNA of the CDR3 is TGTGCCAGCAGCGGAGGACAGGGGTACGGGCAGTTCTTC. Protein: CASSGGQGYGQFF.

The V gene is TRBV12-5, the J gene TRBJ2-7; 7 bases agree with TRBD1. The trim removed 2 bases at V and 7 bases at J, leaving 5 bases unmatched. CDR3 length: 13 amino acids. CDR1 is LGHNT and CDR2 is FRNRAP in the germline V gene. CDR3 protein: CASGLSGGSEQYV. The CDR3 coding sequence is TGTGCTAGTGGTTTGTCAGGGGGAAGTGAGCAGTACGTC.

The chain recombines TRBV30 with TRBJ2-1; 10 bases agree with TRBD2. Germline lookup yields CDR1 GTSNPN and CDR2 SVGIG (reference sequence). This CDR3 is built from 14 residues. With 7 bases clipped from V and 4 bases from J, the junction kept 7 bases outside the gene matches. This CDR3 is CASAETSGYNEQFF. The DNA of the CDR3 is TGTGCCTCCGCCGAGACTAGCGGGTACAATGAGCAGTTCTTC.

The V and J genes are TRBV27 and TRBJ1-2, with a possible D match to TRBD1 (5 bases). There are 15 residues in the CDR3. Trimming removed 2 bases at V and 0 bases at J, with 10 bases between. The V gene's germline CDR1 is MNHEY and CDR2 SMNVEV (reference sequence). The CDR3 DNA is TGTGCCAGCAGTTTACGGGGGACCACTAACTATGGCTACACCTTC. This sequence encodes CASSLRGTTNYGYTF.